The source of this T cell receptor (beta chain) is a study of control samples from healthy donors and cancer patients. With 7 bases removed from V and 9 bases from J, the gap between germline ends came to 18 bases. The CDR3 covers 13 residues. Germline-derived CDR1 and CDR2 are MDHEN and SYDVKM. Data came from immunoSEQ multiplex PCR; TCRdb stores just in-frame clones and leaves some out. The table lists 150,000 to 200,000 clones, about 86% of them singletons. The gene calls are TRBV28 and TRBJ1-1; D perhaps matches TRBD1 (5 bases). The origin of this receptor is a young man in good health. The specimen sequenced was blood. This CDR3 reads CASTPGGVSQAFF. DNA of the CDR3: TGTGCCAGCACCCCGGGAGGGGTTTCCCAAGCTTTCTTT.